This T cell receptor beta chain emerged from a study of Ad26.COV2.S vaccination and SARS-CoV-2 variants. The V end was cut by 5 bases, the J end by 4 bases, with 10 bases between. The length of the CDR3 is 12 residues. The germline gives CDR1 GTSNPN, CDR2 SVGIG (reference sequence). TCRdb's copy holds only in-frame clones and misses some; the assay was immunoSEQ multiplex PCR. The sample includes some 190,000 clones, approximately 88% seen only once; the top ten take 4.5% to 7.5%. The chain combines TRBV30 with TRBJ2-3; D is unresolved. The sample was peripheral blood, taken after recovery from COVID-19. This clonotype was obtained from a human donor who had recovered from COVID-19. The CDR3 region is CAWGRVADTQYF. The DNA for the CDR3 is TGTGCCTGGGGTAGGGTGGCAGATACGCAGTATTTT.